This T cell receptor (beta chain) was recorded in a study of blood T cell repertoires in COVID-19. As for the study in general: T cells, B-cell-depleted T cells, or PBMCs supplied cDNA or gDNA.

In the authors' methods: It was from reference gene primer amplification that nucleated cell counts were estimated. TCRdb keeps only in-frame clones here, not all; method: immunoSEQ multiplex PCR. V, J and clone size reflect that table, while D and trimming were determined from the DNA. The sample lists 100,000 to 150,000 clones, about 70% occurring once. There are 15 residues in the CDR3. V was pared by 3 bases and J by 2 bases, with 4 bases of the junction left unmatched. Germline CDR1 reads SGDLS; CDR2 reads YYNGEE. This clone was seen only once. This clonotype was obtained from a woman aged 70 to 79 with acute or convalescent COVID-19. Sequenced sample: peripheral blood. The chain joins TRBV9 to TRBJ2-3, with 9 bases identical to TRBD2. The chain's CDR3 is CASSGTSATTDTQYF. CDR3 in DNA: TGTGCCAGCAGCGGGACTAGCGCGACCACAGATACGCAGTATTTT.